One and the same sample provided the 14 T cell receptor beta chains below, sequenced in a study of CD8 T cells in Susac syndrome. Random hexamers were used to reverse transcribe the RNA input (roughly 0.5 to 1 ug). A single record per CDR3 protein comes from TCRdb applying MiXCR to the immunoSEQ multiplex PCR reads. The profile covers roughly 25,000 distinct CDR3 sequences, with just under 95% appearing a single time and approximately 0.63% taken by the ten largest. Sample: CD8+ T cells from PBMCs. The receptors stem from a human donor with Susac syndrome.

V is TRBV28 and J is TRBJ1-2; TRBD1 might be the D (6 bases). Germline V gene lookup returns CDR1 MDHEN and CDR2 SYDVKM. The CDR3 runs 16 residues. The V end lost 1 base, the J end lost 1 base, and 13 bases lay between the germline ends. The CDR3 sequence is CASSLYDGGLNYGYTF. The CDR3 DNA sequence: TGTGCCAGCAGTTTATACGACGGGGGCCTTAACTATGGCTACACCTTC.

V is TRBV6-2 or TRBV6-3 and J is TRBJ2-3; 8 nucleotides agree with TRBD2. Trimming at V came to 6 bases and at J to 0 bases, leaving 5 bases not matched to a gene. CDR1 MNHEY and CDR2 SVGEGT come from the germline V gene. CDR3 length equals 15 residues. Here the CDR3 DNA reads TGTGCCAGCAGCCACAGCGGGGGTAGCACAGATACGCAGTATTTT. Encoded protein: CASSHSGGSTDTQYF.

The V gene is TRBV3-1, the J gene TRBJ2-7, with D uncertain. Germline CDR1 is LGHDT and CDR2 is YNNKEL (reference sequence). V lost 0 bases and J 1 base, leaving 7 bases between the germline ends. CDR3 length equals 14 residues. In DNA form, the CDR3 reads TGTGCCAGCAGCCAAGAGCTGGGGTCCTACGAGCAGTACTTC. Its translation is CASSQELGSYEQYF.

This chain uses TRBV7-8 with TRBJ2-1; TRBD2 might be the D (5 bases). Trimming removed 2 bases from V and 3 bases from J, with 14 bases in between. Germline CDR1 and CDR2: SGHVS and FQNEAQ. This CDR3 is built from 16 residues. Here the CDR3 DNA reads TGTGCCAGCAGCTTATCCCCGGGAATCGGCTACAATGAGCAGTTCTTC. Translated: CASSLSPGIGYNEQFF.

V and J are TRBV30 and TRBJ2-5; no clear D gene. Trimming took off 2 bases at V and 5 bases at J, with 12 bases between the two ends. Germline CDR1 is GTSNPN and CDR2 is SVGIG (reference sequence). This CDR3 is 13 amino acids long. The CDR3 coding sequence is TGTGCCTGGAGTACCCTCCTAAGGGAGACCCAGTACTTC. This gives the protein CAWSTLLRETQYF.

CDR3 region: CASSQSGLAGGTSTDTQYF. The CDR3 DNA reads as TGTGCCAGCAGCCAATCGGGACTAGCGGGGGGTACGAGCACAGATACGCAGTATTTT. The chain joins TRBV4-2 to TRBJ2-3; 15 bases are a match to TRBD2. Germline lookup yields CDR1 LGHNA and CDR2 YNFKEQ. CDR3 size: 19 residues. V shed 2 bases and J 0 bases; nucleotides not matched to a gene: 6.

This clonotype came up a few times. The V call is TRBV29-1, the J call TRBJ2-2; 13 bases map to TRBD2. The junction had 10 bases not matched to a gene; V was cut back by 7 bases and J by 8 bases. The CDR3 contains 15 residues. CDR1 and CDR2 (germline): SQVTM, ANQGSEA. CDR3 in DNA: TGCAGCGGTGCGACTAGCGGGGGGTATCTGGGGGAGCTGTTTTTT. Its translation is CSGATSGGYLGELFF.

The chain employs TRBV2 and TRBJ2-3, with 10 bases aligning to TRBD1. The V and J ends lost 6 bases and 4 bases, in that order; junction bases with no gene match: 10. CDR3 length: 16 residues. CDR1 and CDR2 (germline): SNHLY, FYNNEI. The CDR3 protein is CASRGGQGIASDTQYF. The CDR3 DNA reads TGTGCCAGCAGAGGGGGACAGGGGATAGCCTCAGATACGCAGTATTTT.

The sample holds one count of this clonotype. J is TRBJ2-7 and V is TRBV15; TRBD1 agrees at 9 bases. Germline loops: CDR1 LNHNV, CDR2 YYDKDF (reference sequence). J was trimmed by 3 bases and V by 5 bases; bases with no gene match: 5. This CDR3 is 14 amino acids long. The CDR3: CATSETGGGYEQYF. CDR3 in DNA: TGTGCCACCAGCGAGACAGGGGGGGGCTACGAGCAGTACTTC.

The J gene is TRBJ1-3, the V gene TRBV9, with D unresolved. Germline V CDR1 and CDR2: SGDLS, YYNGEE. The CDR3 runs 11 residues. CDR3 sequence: CARSPGNTIYF. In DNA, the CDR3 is TGTGCGAGGTCCCCGGGAAACACCATATATTTT. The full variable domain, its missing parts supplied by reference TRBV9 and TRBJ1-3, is DSGVTQTPKHLITATGQRVTLRCSPRSGDLSVYWYQQSLDQGLQFLIQYYNGEERAKGNILERFSAQQFPDLHSELNLSSLELGDSALYFCARSPGNTIYFGEGSWLTVV.

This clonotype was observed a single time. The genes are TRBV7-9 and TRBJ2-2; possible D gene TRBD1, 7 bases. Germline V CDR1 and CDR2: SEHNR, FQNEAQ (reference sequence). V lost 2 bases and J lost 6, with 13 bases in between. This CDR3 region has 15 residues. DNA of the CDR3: TGTGCCAGCAGCTTATCGCAGGGGGGTTCCGGGGAGCTGTTTTTT. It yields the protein CASSLSQGGSGELFF.

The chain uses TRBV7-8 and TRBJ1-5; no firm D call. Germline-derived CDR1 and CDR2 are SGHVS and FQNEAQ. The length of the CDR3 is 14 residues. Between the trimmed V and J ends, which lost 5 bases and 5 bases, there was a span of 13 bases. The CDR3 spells CASSPTRAYQPQHF. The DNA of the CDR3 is TGTGCCAGCAGCCCCACTCGGGCCTATCAGCCCCAGCATTTT.

The CDR3 DNA follows: TGTGCCAGCAGTGATACGAAGACTAGCGGGGGGGCCTGGACAGATACGCAGTATTTT. It translates to CASSDTKTSGGAWTDTQYF. The V call is TRBV28, the J call TRBJ2-3; 14 nucleotides line up with TRBD2. The CDR3 totals 19 residues. Unmatched junction bases numbered 13, after V lost 5 bases and J lost 3 bases. Germline V gene sequence: CDR1 MDHEN, CDR2 SYDVKM.

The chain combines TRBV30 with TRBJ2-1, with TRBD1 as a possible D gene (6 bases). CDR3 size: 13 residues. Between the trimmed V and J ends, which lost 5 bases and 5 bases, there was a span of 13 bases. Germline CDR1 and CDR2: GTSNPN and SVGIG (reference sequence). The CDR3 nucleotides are TGTGCCTGGGGGTTGGGGGCGAACAATGAGCAGTTCTTC. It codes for CAWGLGANNEQFF.